A single sample gave rise to the 28 T cell receptor beta chains below, sequenced in a study of blood T cell repertoires in COVID-19. Libraries were prepared by immunoSEQ multiplex PCR; TCRdb keeps only in-frame clonotypes and omits some of them. The table shows some 160,000 clones, with around 89% occurring only once. The specimen was peripheral blood. Every receptor here comes from a woman aged 60-75 years with active COVID-19.

The chain links TRBV30 to TRBJ1-5, with TRBD1 matching over 8 bases. Trimming took 4 bases from V and 6 from J; bases not matched to a gene: 14. This CDR3 is 16 amino acids long. The germline gives CDR1 GTSNPN, CDR2 SVGIG (reference sequence). The CDR3: CAWKAGGASLGQPQHF. The CDR3 DNA sequence: TGTGCCTGGAAGGCAGGGGGCGCTTCATTGGGTCAGCCCCAGCATTTT.

CDR3: CASSRRGGGGQPQHF. As DNA, the CDR3 is TGTGCCAGCAGTCGCCGCGGGGGGGGCGGTCAGCCCCAGCATTTT. This rearrangement joins TRBV2 to TRBJ1-5; possibly TRBD1 for D (6 bases). Germline CDR1 is SNHLY and CDR2 is FYNNEI. The V gene lost 5 bases and the J gene lost 6 bases, with 17 bases spanning the gap. CDR3 length: 15 residues.

The chain recombines TRBV11-2 with TRBJ2-5; 7 nucleotides line up with TRBD2. CDR1 SGHAT and CDR2 FQNNGV come from the germline V gene. The trim removed 0 bases at V and 1 base at J, leaving 11 bases unmatched. The CDR3 loop spans 18 amino acids. In nucleotides, the CDR3 is TGTGCCAGCAGCTTAGAGGGCGTGGCGGGAGTGGGCCAAGAGACCCAGTACTTC. It specifies CASSLEGVAGVGQETQYF.

This clone came up once. V is TRBV3-1 (or the pseudogene TRBV3-2) and J is TRBJ2-2; no definite D call. This CDR3 has 17 residues. The germline gives CDR1 LGHDT, CDR2 YNNKEL (reference sequence). The germline V and J ends were trimmed by 0 bases and 1 base, with 12 bases remaining between them. CDR3 amino acids: CASSQDEIRVNTGELFF. The CDR3 DNA reads TGTGCCAGCAGCCAAGACGAGATAAGAGTGAACACCGGGGAGCTGTTTTTT.

This rearrangement joins TRBV18 to TRBJ2-2; tentative D call: TRBD2 (6 bases). V lost 4 bases, J lost 7 bases, and 22 bases lay in between. Germline CDR1 is KGHSH and CDR2 is LQKENI. The CDR3 loop spans 17 amino acids. CDR3 in amino acids: CASSQAYRGRIDGELFF. The CDR3 DNA follows: TGTGCCAGCTCACAAGCGTATCGGGGGAGAATCGACGGGGAGCTGTTTTTT.

V gene TRBV4-2 combines with J gene TRBJ2-3; 7 positions match TRBD1. CDR1 is LGHNA, CDR2 YNFKEQ, per germline. V lost 4 bases, J lost 0 bases, and 10 bases stayed unmatched. The CDR3 spans 17 residues. CDR3 sequence reads: CASSLTGEIRSTDTQYF. In DNA form, the CDR3 reads TGTGCCAGCAGCCTAACAGGGGAAATTAGAAGCACAGATACGCAGTATTTT.

The chain joins TRBV27 to TRBJ2-5, with D possibly being TRBD1 (6 bases). V was pared by 8 bases and J by 4 bases, with 11 bases between. Germline V CDR1 and CDR2: MNHEY, SMNVEV (reference sequence). The CDR3 has 12 residues. CDR3 nucleotides: TGTGCCAGCCAGGGGTGGGGAGAGACCCAGTACTTC. Protein sequence: CASQGWGETQYF.

The genes are TRBV9 and TRBJ1-1, with 8 nucleotides matching TRBD1. V lost 3 bases, J lost 4 bases, and 11 bases stayed unmatched. This CDR3 is built from 16 residues. Germline CDR1 is SGDLS and CDR2 is YYNGEE. This chain's CDR3 is CASSARDRTYVTEAFF. The DNA for the CDR3 is TGTGCCAGCAGCGCCCGGGACAGGACGTATGTCACTGAAGCTTTCTTT.

V usage is TRBV4-1 and J usage is TRBJ1-4, with 10 bases matching TRBD1. The CDR3 length is 15 residues. With 4 bases clipped from V and 8 bases from J, the junction kept 7 bases outside the gene matches. Germline V gene sequence: CDR1 MGHRA, CDR2 YSYEKL. As DNA, the CDR3 is TGCGCCAGCAGCCGAGGACAGGGGGTTAGCGAAAAACTGTTTTTT. It yields the protein CASSRGQGVSEKLFF.

The chain recombines TRBV11-2 with TRBJ2-1; 8 bases match TRBD1. This CDR3 is 17 amino acids long. Germline loops: CDR1 SGHAT, CDR2 FQNNGV. The V segment lost 1 base and the J segment 3 bases; nucleotides outside the gene matches: 8. The CDR3 coding sequence is TGTGCCAGCAGCTTAGCCGCTCGGACAGGGATCTACAATGAGCAGTTCTTC. Amino acids: CASSLAARTGIYNEQFF.

This chain links TRBV2 with TRBJ2-2; 8 bases are shared with TRBD1. Germline CDR1 and CDR2: SNHLY and FYNNEI. CDR3 length equals 15 residues. Trimming removed 4 bases from V and 7 bases from J; junction bases left unmatched: 8. Here the CDR3 DNA reads TGTGCCAGCAGTGGATTAACAGGGGGGATCGGGGAGCTGTTTTTT. It translates to CASSGLTGGIGELFF.

This clone was picked up a small number of times. The chain is built from TRBV6-5 and TRBJ2-7; the D gene is possibly TRBD1 (5 bases). Trimming shortened V by 2 bases and J by 2 bases, and 7 bases separated the two germline ends. From germline, CDR1 is MNHEY and CDR2 SVGAGI. The CDR3 spans 13 residues. The CDR3 protein is CASSYGRAYEQYF. The CDR3 region has the DNA TGTGCCAGCAGTTACGGCAGGGCCTACGAGCAGTACTTC.

The V call is TRBV7-9, the J call TRBJ2-4; D is unresolved. The CDR3 is 14 residues long. CDR1 SEHNR and CDR2 FQNEAQ come from the germline V gene (reference sequence). V was cut by 2 bases and J by 1 base, with 6 bases left in between. Here the CDR3 DNA reads TGTGCCAGCAGCTTATCGGTGGCCAAAAACATTCAGTACTTC. This gives the protein CASSLSVAKNIQYF.

This clone appeared a few times. The chain couples TRBV27 to TRBJ1-5, with 9 bases identical to TRBD1. Germline CDR1 and CDR2: MNHEY and SMNVEV (reference sequence). This CDR3 is 16 amino acids long. The ends lost 6 bases at V and 1 base at J; junction bases unmatched: 7. This chain's CDR3 is CASSPRTGVSNQPQHF. The CDR3 nucleotides read TGTGCCAGCAGCCCTCGGACAGGGGTAAGCAATCAGCCCCAGCATTTT.

The V gene is TRBV12-3 or TRBV12-4, the J gene TRBJ2-7; D might be TRBD2 (5 bases). V shed 6 bases and J shed 1 base, with 10 bases lying between them. The length of the CDR3 is 13 residues. The CDR3: CASSLGESYEQYF. As DNA, the CDR3 is TGTGCCAGCAGCCTTGGGGAGTCCTACGAGCAGTACTTC.

CDR3 loop: CASSSPMGVDTEAFF. CDR3 sequence (DNA): TGTGCCAGCAGCTCGCCGATGGGCGTCGACACTGAAGCTTTCTTT. The chain joins TRBV14 to TRBJ1-1; no reliable D call. CDR3 length: 15 amino acids. Between the trimmed V and J ends, which lost 5 bases and 3 bases, there was a span of 16 bases. CDR1 SGHDN and CDR2 FVKESK come from the germline V gene. The whole variable domain, filled in from reference TRBV14 and TRBJ1-1, reads EAGVTQFPSHSVIEKGQTVTLRCDPISGHDNLYWYRRVMGKEIKFLLHFVKESKQDESGMPNNRFLAERTGGTYSTLKVQPAELEDSGVYFCASSSPMGVDTEAFFGQGTRLTVV.

The gene calls are TRBV13 and TRBJ1-4, with 7 bases aligning to TRBD1. Germline values: CDR1 PRHDT, CDR2 FYEKMQ (reference sequence). After removal of 5 bases from V and 3 bases from J, the junction contained 12 bases not matched to a gene. The CDR3 length is 17 residues. Here the CDR3 DNA reads TGTGCCAGCAGCACAATGCTCTCGGGACAGCCTAATGAAAAACTGTTTTTT. Translated, it gives CASSTMLSGQPNEKLFF.

The CDR3 coding sequence is TGTGCCAGCAGCGGACAGTTCAATAATTCACCCCTCCACTTT. This codes for CASSGQFNNSPLHF. This chain links TRBV6-5 with TRBJ1-6; D is perhaps TRBD1 (6 bases). V lost 6 bases, J lost 5 bases, and 11 bases lay in between. The germline CDR1 and CDR2 sequences are MNHEY and SVGAGI. The CDR3 covers 14 residues.

This chain joins TRBV6-5 and TRBJ1-2; D remains ambiguous. The CDR3 is made up of 13 amino acids. Germline V gives CDR1 MNHEY, CDR2 SVGAGI. Trimming shortened V by 6 bases and J by 1 base, and 9 bases separated the two germline ends. CDR3 coding DNA: TGTGCCAGCAGCCGTACAGATAACTATGGCTACACCTTC. This gives the protein CASSRTDNYGYTF.

The rearrangement links TRBV24-1 to TRBJ2-3, with 8 nucleotides matching TRBD2. V shed 4 bases and J 4 bases; nucleotides not matched to a gene: 9. Germline V lookup: CDR1 KGHDR, CDR2 SFDVKD. The CDR3 consists of 16 residues. CDR3 nucleotides: TGTGCCACCAGTGACACTAGCGGCCAGCTCCCAGATACGCAGTATTTT. Its translation: CATSDTSGQLPDTQYF.

This chain uses TRBV7-3 with TRBJ2-3; 8 bases map to TRBD2. Germline V CDR1 and CDR2: SGHTA, FQGTGA. J was trimmed by 5 bases and V by 6 bases; bases with no gene match: 10. The CDR3 loop spans 15 amino acids. The CDR3 DNA reads TGTGCCAGCAGTAAGCGGGGGTCCGTTGAAGATACGCAGTATTTT. Translated, it gives CASSKRGSVEDTQYF.

The chain employs TRBV2 and TRBJ2-1; D is perhaps TRBD2 (7 bases). The CDR3 is made up of 13 amino acids. Germline V lookup: CDR1 SNHLY, CDR2 FYNNEI. Between the trimmed V and J ends, which lost 8 bases and 6 bases, there was a span of 14 bases. The CDR3 sequence is CASVKGEGNEQFF. CDR3 sequence (DNA): TGTGCCAGCGTTAAGGGGGAGGGCAATGAGCAGTTCTTC.

The chain carries TRBV29-1 and TRBJ1-4, with 10 positions matching TRBD1. The ends lost 5 bases at V and 11 bases at J; junction bases unmatched: 5. From germline, CDR1 is SQVTM and CDR2 ANQGSEA. The CDR3 sequence is 12 residues long. CDR3 in amino acids: CSVRQGARKLFF. CDR3 nucleotide sequence: TGCAGCGTTAGACAGGGGGCTAGGAAACTGTTTTTT.

V is TRBV11-2 and J is TRBJ2-7; 13 positions agree with TRBD2. V gave up 5 bases and J gave up 5 bases; unmatched junction bases: 9. This CDR3 spans 16 amino acids. CDR1 and CDR2 from the germline V gene are SGHAT and FQNNGV. In nucleotides, the CDR3 is TGTGCCAGCAGCCTTTTACTAGCGGGAGGGCCCAACGAGCAGTACTTC. Amino acids: CASSLLLAGGPNEQYF.

This clone was found once. The gene calls are TRBV19 and TRBJ2-1, with 12 positions matching TRBD2. The CDR3 loop spans 14 amino acids. Germline V CDR1 and CDR2: LNHDA, SQIVND (reference sequence). With 5 bases clipped from V and 8 bases from J, the junction kept 4 bases outside the gene matches. In DNA form, the CDR3 reads TGTGCCAGTAGTCCCCTAGCGGGAGGGTATGAGCAGTTCTTC. Amino acids: CASSPLAGGYEQFF.

On this clone itself: This is likely a read error, given that the CDR3 carries no conserved phenylalanine or tryptophan at its end. The rearrangement uses TRBV2 and TRBJ1-2, with no clear D. The germline gives CDR1 SNHLY, CDR2 FYNNEI. Between the trimmed V and J ends, which lost 7 bases and 5 bases, there was a span of 14 bases. The CDR3 has 13 amino acids. Written as DNA, the CDR3 is TGTGCCAGCACCCGGTCCCGGGATTATGGCTACACCTCC. This encodes CASTRSRDYGYTS.

The chain recombines TRBV19 with TRBJ2-3; D might be TRBD1 (6 bases). Trimming stripped 3 bases from V and 0 bases from J, with 10 bases between. This CDR3 has 15 amino acids. Germline CDR1 reads LNHDA; CDR2 reads SQIVND (reference sequence). In DNA form, the CDR3 reads TGTGCCAGTAGTATCAGGGGTTTTAGCACAGATACGCAGTATTTT. Its translation is CASSIRGFSTDTQYF.

This clone was detected only once. The V call is TRBV7-2, the J call TRBJ2-5; 13 positions match TRBD2. The CDR3 is made up of 16 amino acids. J gave up 6 bases and V 5 bases, and 9 bases lay outside the gene matches. Germline V lookup: CDR1 SGHTA, CDR2 FQGNSA. Written as DNA, the CDR3 is TGTGCCAGCAGCGAATGGACTAGCGGGAGAATGAAGACCCAGTACTTC. The encoded protein is CASSEWTSGRMKTQYF.